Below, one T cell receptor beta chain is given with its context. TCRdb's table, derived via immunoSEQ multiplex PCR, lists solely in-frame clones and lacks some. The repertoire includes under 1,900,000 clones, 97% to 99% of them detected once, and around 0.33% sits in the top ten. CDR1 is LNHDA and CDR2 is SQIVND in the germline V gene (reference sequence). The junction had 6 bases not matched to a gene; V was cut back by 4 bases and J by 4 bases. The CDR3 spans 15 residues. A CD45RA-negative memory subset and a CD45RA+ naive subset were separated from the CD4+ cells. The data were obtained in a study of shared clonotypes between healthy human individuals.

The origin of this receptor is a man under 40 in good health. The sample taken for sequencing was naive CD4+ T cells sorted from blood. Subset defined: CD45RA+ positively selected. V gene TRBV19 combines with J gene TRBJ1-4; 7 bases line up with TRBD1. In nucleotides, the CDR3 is TGTGCCAGTAGTAGGGACAGCGGAGTTAATGAAAAACTGTTTTTT. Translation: CASSRDSGVNEKLFF.